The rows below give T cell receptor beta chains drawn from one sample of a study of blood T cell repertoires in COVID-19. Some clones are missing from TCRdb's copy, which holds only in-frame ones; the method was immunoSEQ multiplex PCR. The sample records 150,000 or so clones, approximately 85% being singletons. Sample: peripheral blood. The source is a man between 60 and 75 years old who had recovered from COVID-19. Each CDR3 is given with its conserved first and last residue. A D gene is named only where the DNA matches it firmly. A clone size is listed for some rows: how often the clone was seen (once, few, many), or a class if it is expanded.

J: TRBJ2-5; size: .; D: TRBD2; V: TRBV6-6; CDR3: CASSLPAPGLAGGRETQYF; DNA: TGTGCCAGCAGTCTACCAGCCCCGGGACTAGCGGGGGGGAGGGAGACCCAGTACTTC
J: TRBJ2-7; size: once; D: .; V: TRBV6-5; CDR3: CASSRLLTGYEQYF; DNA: TGTGCCAGCAGCCGCCTACTGACAGGCTACGAGCAGTACTTC
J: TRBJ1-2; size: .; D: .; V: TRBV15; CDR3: CATSRDSRDNYGYTF; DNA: TGTGCCACCAGCAGAGATAGCCGGGATAACTATGGCTACACCTTC
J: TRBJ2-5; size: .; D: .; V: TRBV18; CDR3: CASTFNRDIMETQYF; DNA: TGTGCCAGCACCTTTAACCGGGACATTATGGAGACCCAGTACTTC
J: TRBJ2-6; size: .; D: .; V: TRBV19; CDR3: CASSMSGSAGANVLTF; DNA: TGTGCCAGTAGTATGTCAGGGTCTGCTGGGGCCAACGTCCTGACTTTC
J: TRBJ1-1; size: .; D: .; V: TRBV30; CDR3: CAWFAPSMNTEAFF; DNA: TGTGCCTGGTTTGCCCCTAGCATGAACACTGAAGCTTTCTTT
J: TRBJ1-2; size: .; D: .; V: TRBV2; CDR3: CASRGGTGTQYGYTF; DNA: TGTGCCAGCAGGGGCGGGACCGGGACGCAGTATGGCTACACCTTC
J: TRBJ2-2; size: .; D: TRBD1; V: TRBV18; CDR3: CASSPQGAPNTGELFF; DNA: TGTGCCAGCTCCCCCCAGGGGGCCCCGAACACCGGGGAGCTGTTTTTT
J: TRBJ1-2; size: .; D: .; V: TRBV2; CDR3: CASSSVYGYTF; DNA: TGTGCCAGCAGTTCCGTGTATGGCTACACCTTC
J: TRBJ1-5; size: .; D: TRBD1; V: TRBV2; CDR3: CASSVGQDNQPQHF; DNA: TGTGCCAGCAGCGTGGGACAGGACAATCAGCCCCAGCATTTT
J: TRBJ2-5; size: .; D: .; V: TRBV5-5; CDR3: CASSLSSQETQYF; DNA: TGTGCCAGCAGCTTGTCCAGCCAAGAGACCCAGTACTTC
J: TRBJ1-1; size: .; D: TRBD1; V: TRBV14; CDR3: CASSLLGQGDTEAFF; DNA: TGTGCCAGCAGCCTTTTAGGACAGGGGGACACTGAAGCTTTCTTT
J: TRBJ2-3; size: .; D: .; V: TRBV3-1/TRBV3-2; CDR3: CASSSPGATDTQYF; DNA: TGTGCCAGCAGTTCGCCAGGGGCCACAGATACGCAGTATTTT
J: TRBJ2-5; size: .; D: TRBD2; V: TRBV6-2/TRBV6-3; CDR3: CASSYSLAGEEYEETQYF; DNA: TGTGCCAGCAGTTACTCCCTAGCGGGGGAAGAATACGAAGAGACCCAGTACTTC
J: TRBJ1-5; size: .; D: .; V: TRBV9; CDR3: CASSVGTALQPQHF; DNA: TGTGCCAGCAGCGTAGGGACAGCTCTTCAGCCCCAGCATTTT
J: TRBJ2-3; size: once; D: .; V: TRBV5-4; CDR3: CASSLAGVFTDTQYF; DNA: TGTGCCAGCAGCTTGGCCGGGGTCTTCACAGATACGCAGTATTTT
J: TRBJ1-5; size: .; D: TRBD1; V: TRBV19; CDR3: CASSPQDRMSNQPQHF; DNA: TGTGCCAGTAGTCCACAGGACAGGATGAGCAATCAGCCCCAGCATTTT
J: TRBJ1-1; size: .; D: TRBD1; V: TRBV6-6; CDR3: CASSSQGLVRTEAFF; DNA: TGTGCCAGCAGTTCACAGGGGCTAGTACGGACTGAAGCTTTCTTT
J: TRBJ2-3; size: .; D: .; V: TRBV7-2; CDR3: CASSLGGGLGDTQYF; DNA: TGTGCCAGCAGCTTAGGCGGCGGGCTGGGAGATACGCAGTATTTT
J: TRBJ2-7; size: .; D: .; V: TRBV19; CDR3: CASKALRGSEQYF; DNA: TGTGCCAGTAAGGCCCTTAGAGGTTCCGAGCAGTACTTC
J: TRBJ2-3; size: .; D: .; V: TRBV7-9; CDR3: CASSVLSTDTQYF; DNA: TGTGCCAGCAGCGTCTTAAGCACAGATACGCAGTATTTT
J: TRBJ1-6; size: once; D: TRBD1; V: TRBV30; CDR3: CAWERDRVENSPLHF; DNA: TGTGCCTGGGAGAGGGACAGGGTGGAAAATTCACCCCTCCACTTT
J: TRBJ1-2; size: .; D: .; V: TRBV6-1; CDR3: CASSGVSGDSTGSYTF; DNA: TGTGCCAGCAGTGGAGTTTCGGGTGACAGCACAGGTAGCTACACCTTC